Presented here are 13 T cell receptor beta chains from one specimen sequenced in a study of neurological immune-mediated disorders. MiXCR, applied by TCRdb to the 5' RACE reads, yields one record per CDR3 protein. The sample yields about 22,000 distinct CDR3 sequences, 10% seen once. Sequenced sample: PBMCs. The receptor set was obtained from an older woman with HTLV-1-associated myelopathy (HAM/TSP).

This chain links TRBV12-3 or TRBV12-4 with TRBJ2-3; maybe TRBD2 (6 bases). V was trimmed by 1 base and J by 2 bases, leaving 16 bases between them. The CDR3 has 17 amino acids. CDR3 nucleotides: TGTGCCAGCAGTTTAGTCCGGGCGGGAAAGCCCACAGATACGCAGTATTTT. Its protein is CASSLVRAGKPTDTQYF.

This clonotype was counted many times. The V and J genes are TRBV20-1 and TRBJ2-3, with TRBD1 identical over 9 bases. Germline V gives CDR1 DFQATT, CDR2 SNEGSKA (reference sequence). CDR3 length: 18 amino acids. V gave up 0 bases and J gave up 0 bases; unmatched junction bases: 10. CDR3 sequence reads: CSARDLGPGTGSTDTQYF. CDR3 bases: TGCAGTGCTAGAGATTTGGGCCCCGGGACAGGGAGCACAGATACGCAGTATTTT.

This clonotype appeared many times. The chain combines TRBV20-1 with TRBJ1-1, with D hard to call. The germline V gene has CDR1 DFQATT and CDR2 SNEGSKA (reference sequence). V was shortened by 0 bases and J by 6 bases, with 14 bases between the two germline ends. The CDR3 length is 14 residues. In nucleotides, the CDR3 is TGCAGTGCTAGAGATCGCCCCTCTGCCGCTGAAGCTTTCTTT. This encodes CSARDRPSAAEAFF.

This clonotype was observed at least ten times. The genes are TRBV5-1 and TRBJ2-7; D might be TRBD1 or TRBD2, each matching 5 bases. This CDR3 spans 15 amino acids. The germline V gene encodes CDR1 SGHRS and CDR2 YFSETQ. V was clipped by 4 bases and J by 2 bases, with 16 bases between them. The CDR3 DNA reads as TGCGCCAGCAGCGTGTCGGGACCTCCAGCCTACGAGCAGTACTTC. Translation gives CASSVSGPPAYEQYF.

The table lists this clonotype with many counts. V usage is TRBV7-9 and J usage is TRBJ1-5; 7 positions agree with TRBD1. CDR3 length: 14 amino acids. Germline lookup yields CDR1 SEHNR and CDR2 FQNEAQ (reference sequence). V gave up 5 bases and J gave up 2 bases; unmatched junction bases: 3. In nucleotides, the CDR3 is TGTGCCAGCAGCCCAGGGGGAGGCAATCAGCCCCAGCATTTT. Its protein is CASSPGGGNQPQHF.

This clonotype was observed at least ten times. The V gene is TRBV12-3 or TRBV12-4, the J gene TRBJ2-7, with D perhaps being TRBD1 or TRBD2 (6 bases each). This CDR3 region has 15 residues. V lost 1 base and J lost 5, with 15 bases in between. The CDR3 DNA reads TGTGCCAGCAGTTTAGGGGCAGGGAGGACAGACGAGCAGTACTTC. This encodes CASSLGAGRTDEQYF.

This clonotype was observed many times. The chain links TRBV20-1 to TRBJ2-1; 7 bases line up with TRBD2. There are 14 residues in the CDR3. Germline V gene data show CDR1 as DFQATT and CDR2 as SNEGSKA (reference sequence). The V and J ends lost 3 bases and 6 bases, in that order; junction bases with no gene match: 8. Here the CDR3 reads CSARSQRGINEQFF. The DNA of the CDR3 is TGCAGTGCTAGGTCCCAGCGGGGTATCAATGAGCAGTTCTTC.

This clonotype was observed many times. The genes are TRBV12-3 or TRBV12-4 and TRBJ2-1, with TRBD2 as a possible D gene (6 bases). V gave up 7 bases and J gave up 7 bases, with 14 bases separating them. The CDR3 totals 13 residues. Here the CDR3 reads CASNSGGRNEQFF. CDR3 sequence (DNA): TGTGCCAGCAACAGCGGTGGGAGGAATGAGCAGTTCTTC.

This clonotype came up many times. J is TRBJ2-3 and V is TRBV5-4, with 11 bases lining up with TRBD2. The CDR3 has 16 residues. Germline values: CDR1 SGHNT, CDR2 YYREEE (reference sequence). V was pared by 5 bases and J by 3 bases, with 8 bases of the junction left unmatched. CDR3 DNA: TGTGCCAGCAGGCATAGCGGGGGGGCCGAAACAGATACGCAGTATTTT. Its protein product is CASRHSGGAETDTQYF.

This clonotype was seen many times. This chain links TRBV6-1 with TRBJ2-3; D may match TRBD1 or TRBD2 (5 bases each). Trimming removed 8 bases at V and 8 bases at J, with 20 bases between. The CDR3 extends over 14 amino acids. CDR1 and CDR2 (germline): MNHNS, SASEGT. CDR3 sequence (DNA): TGTGCCAGCTCGCAGGGAGTGGGTTTGGGTACGCAGTATTTT. Encoded protein: CASSQGVGLGTQYF.

This clonotype has a count of ten or more. One end of the junction is discordant with germline, which a read error may explain. The chain has TRBV29-1 and TRBJ2-1; D gene uncertain. The CDR3 runs 8 residues. The germline gives CDR1 SQVTM, CDR2 ANQGSEA. The CDR3, as DNA: TGCAGCGTTGAAGATCGGGTCTTC. It codes for CSVEDRVF.

This clonotype was seen more than once but under ten times. A much bigger clone sits one base away, suggesting this may be a read error. The rearrangement links TRBV20-1 to TRBJ1-1, with D uncertain. The germline V gene encodes CDR1 DFQATT and CDR2 SNEGSKA (reference sequence). V was trimmed by 2 bases and J by 4 bases, leaving 17 bases between them. The CDR3 contains 15 residues. CDR3 bases: TGCAGTGCTAGACTTGGGTGGGAAGGGAGCACTGAAGCTTTCTTT. Translating gives CSARLGWEGSTEAFF.

This clonotype was recorded many times. In nucleotides, the CDR3 is TGTGCCAGCAGTCCGACAGGGAGCTCTGGCTACACCTTC. Translated: CASSPTGSSGYTF. The chain joins TRBV12-3 or TRBV12-4 to TRBJ1-2, with TRBD1 matching 7 bases. The CDR3 spans 13 residues. After removal of 5 bases from V and 7 bases from J, the junction contained 7 bases not matched to a gene.